A selection of T cell receptor delta chains follows, all from one sample in a study of Vδ1+ human thymocytes. TCRdb called clones anew from the multiplex PCR reads with CATT. Of roughly 56,000 delta-chain clones listed, roughly 16% are singletons. Sequencing used Vdelta1+ gamma-delta thymocytes from the thymus. The receptors originated from a girl under three years old who had congenital heart surgery. Both conserved end residues are part of each CDR3. Fields, in order: D gene, J gene, V gene, clone size, CDR3 protein, CDR3 DNA. A D gene is named only where the DNA matches it firmly. Clone size is not always given. Where it is, it says once, few, many or a class for expanded clones.

NA,TRDJ1,TRDV1,few,CALGEPPLPTSWGNRGDKLIF,TGTGCTCTTGGGGAACCCCCTCTTCCTACGAGCTGGGGGAACCGGGGCGATAAACTCATCTTT
TRDD3,TRDJ1,TRDV1,NA,CALGERVGPLVLGERAYTDKLIF,TGTGCTCTTGGGGAACGTGTAGGTCCCCTCGTACTGGGGGAAAGGGCGTACACCGATAAACTCATCTTT
NA,TRDJ1,TRDV2,NA,CARDRGPDKLIF,TGTGCCCGTGACAGAGGTCCCGATAAACTCATCTTT
TRDD3,TRDJ1,TRDV1,NA,CALGELPGIRTQLIF,TGTGCTCTTGGGGAATTACCGGGGATACGAACGCAGCTCATCTTT
TRDD3,TRDJ1,TRDV1,NA,CALGDHLPGGFKLIF,TGTGCTCTTGGGGACCACCTCCCTGGGGGATTTAAACTCATCTTT
TRDD3,TRDJ1,TRDV1,NA,CALGVRRLGDLSYTDKLIF,TGTGCTCTTGGGGTAAGGCGACTGGGGGACCTCTCGTACACCGATAAACTCATCTTT
NA,TRDJ1,TRDV1,NA,CALGDPIPPQNYTDKFIF,TGTGCTCTTGGGGACCCAATTCCTCCCCAAAATTACACCGATAAATTCATCTTT
TRDD3,TRDJ1,TRDV1,few,CALGVICLLGEPDTDKLIF,TGTGCTCTTGGGGTAATCTGCTTACTGGGGGAACCCGACACCGATAAACTCATCTTT
NA,TRDJ1,TRDV1,NA,CALGKGVGDSRWTDKLIF,TGTGCTCTTGGGAAGGGGGTCGGGGACTCCCGATGGACCGATAAACTCATCTTT
TRDD3,TRDJ1,TRDV1,few,CALGTHRAAVLGVSTDKLIF,TGTGCTCTTGGGACGCACCGGGCGGCTGTACTGGGGGTATCCACCGATAAACTCATCTTT
TRDD2,TRDJ1,TRDV1,NA,CALGEAFLPLYTDKLIF,TGTGCTCTTGGGGAAGCCTTCCTACCGTTGTACACCGATAAACTCATCTTT
TRDD3,TRDJ1,TRDV1,few,CALGTNFLRGDWGIPPYTDKLIF,TGTGCTCTTGGGACTAACTTCCTACGTGGCGACTGGGGGATCCCACCGTACACCGATAAACTCATCTTT
TRDD3,TRDJ1,TRDV1,NA,CALGELNFVRPPWGMGDDKLIF,TGTGCTCTTGGGGAACTAAATTTCGTCCGTCCGCCCTGGGGGATGGGAGACGATAAACTCATCTTT
TRDD3,TRDJ1,TRDV1,few,CALGELAGEGDNNKLIF,TGTGCTCTTGGGGAACTTGCGGGAGAGGGGGATAATAATAAACTCATCTTT
TRDD3,TRDJ1,TRDV1,few,CALGKTPSPYWGSPAYTDKLIF,TGTGCTCTTGGGAAGACGCCTTCCCCCTACTGGGGGTCCCCCGCGTACACCGATAAACTCATCTTT
TRDD3,TRDJ1,TRDV1,few,CALGEPHSFPSPLTGGYANKLIF,TGTGCTCTTGGGGAACCTCATTCTTTTCCCAGCCCCTTAACTGGGGGATACGCGAATAAACTCATCTTT
TRDD3,TRDJ1,TRDV1,NA,CALGPFPPLYWGIRLYTDKLIF,TGTGCTCTTGGTCCTTTTCCTCCCTTGTACTGGGGGATACGCCTGTACACCGATAAACTCATCTTT
NA,TRDJ1,TRDV1,NA,CALGEQPIGVGRFLRDKLIF,TGTGCTCTTGGGGAACAACCTATTGGGGTGGGGAGATTTCTTCGGGATAAACTCATCTTT
TRDD3,TRDJ1,TRDV1,few,CALGVTTGDGFGADKLIF,TGTGCTCTTGGGGTTACTACGGGGGATGGTTTCGGGGCCGATAAACTCATCTTT